In this sample, the clone carrying this T cell receptor beta chain turned up many times. Its cognate antigen is unknown. TCRdb re-called the 5' RACE reads through MiXCR, storing one row per CDR3 protein. The sample lists some 630,000 distinct CDR3 sequences; about 7.6% were seen once. The germline V gene has CDR1 SQVTM and CDR2 ANQGSEA. The CDR3 is 13 amino acids. Trimming stripped 8 bases from V and 10 bases from J, with 21 bases between. This record comes from a study of identical twins. Study results and caveats: For cord blood, abundant beta clonotypes had fewer insertions, unlike memory repertoires, which showed none. Analyses of zero insertions could, in part, be confounded by invariant MAIT and iNKT cells.

The same sample was also used in a study of yellow fever vaccine responses in identical twins.

The origin of this receptor is a young woman in good health. The specimen sequenced was PBMCs. The rearrangement uses TRBV29-1 and TRBJ2-1, with D perhaps TRBD1 or TRBD2 (5 bases each). The CDR3 nucleotides are TGCAGCTCCGCGAAGGGGAGTGGTGGGGAGCAGTTCTTC. Translated, it gives CSSAKGSGGEQFF.